The text below deals with one T cell receptor (beta chain). Its target is not known. The data belong to a study of T cell responses to AZD1222 COVID-19 vaccine. The CDR3 totals 13 residues. Trimming pared 4 bases from V and 1 base from J, leaving 8 bases between. Study-wide findings and caveats: Spike-specific TCR breadth and depth went up after people got two AZD1222 doses. Along spike, vaccine-associated CD4 TCRs were found throughout, with dominance at 160-218 and 743-854. Of the AZD1222 recipients, only six or seven were seropositive at baseline. White British donors predominated, females outnumbered males, and clonal diversity was possibly underestimated.

Assay used: immunoSEQ multiplex PCR; TCRdb lists only in-frame clones, some missing. The sample holds about 140,000 clones, roughly nine tenths seen once. The TCR was taken from an adult in good health. The genes are TRBV12-3 or TRBV12-4 and TRBJ2-7; a possible D gene is TRBD2 (5 bases). The sequenced sample was peripheral blood, obtained on day 0 of AZD1222 vaccination. As DNA, the CDR3 is TGTGCCAGCAGTTCCTCGGGGTCCTACGAGCAGTACTTC. Its translation: CASSSSGSYEQYF.